What follows are 3 T cell receptor beta chains derived from one specimen sequenced in a study of blood T cell repertoires in COVID-19. Libraries were prepared by immunoSEQ multiplex PCR; TCRdb keeps only in-frame clonotypes and omits some of them. The top ten hold 5% of the sample, which has about 140,000 clones, 80% seen once. Sequencing input: peripheral blood. Receptor source: a woman in her fifties or sixties with acute or convalescent COVID-19.

V and J are TRBV19 and TRBJ1-1, with D uncertain. CDR3 length equals 13 residues. From germline, CDR1 is LNHDA and CDR2 SQIVND (reference sequence). V was trimmed by 3 bases and J by 1 base, leaving 6 bases between them. In nucleotides, the CDR3 is TGTGCCAGTAGTATGGGAGGGAACACTGAAGCTTTCTTT. Its protein product is CASSMGGNTEAFF. Combining the CDR3 with reference TRBV19 and TRBJ1-1 gives the whole variable domain DGGITQSPKYLFRKEGQNVTLSCEQNLNHDAMYWYRQDPGQGLRLIYYSQIVNDFQKGDIAEGYSVSREKKESFPLTVTSAQKNPTAFYLCASSMGGNTEAFFGQGTRLTVV.

The chain is built from TRBV5-6 and TRBJ2-3; D call uncertain. V lost 4 bases to trimming and J lost 6 bases, with 12 bases between them. The CDR3 spans 13 residues. Germline lookup yields CDR1 SGHDT and CDR2 YYEEEE. The CDR3 nucleotides are TGTGCCAGCAGCCGTGAAGCCGAGGATACGCAGTATTTT. Protein sequence: CASSREAEDTQYF.

A single count supports this clone. V and J are TRBV7-9 and TRBJ2-7, with 10 bases identical to TRBD1. CDR1 is SEHNR and CDR2 is FQNEAQ in the germline V gene (reference sequence). The CDR3 length is 14 residues. V shed 3 bases, J shed 8 bases, and the junction held 7 bases outside the gene matches. Here the CDR3 reads CASSFRDRGSQQYF. As DNA, the CDR3 is TGTGCCAGCAGCTTCCGGGACAGGGGATCCCAGCAGTACTTC.